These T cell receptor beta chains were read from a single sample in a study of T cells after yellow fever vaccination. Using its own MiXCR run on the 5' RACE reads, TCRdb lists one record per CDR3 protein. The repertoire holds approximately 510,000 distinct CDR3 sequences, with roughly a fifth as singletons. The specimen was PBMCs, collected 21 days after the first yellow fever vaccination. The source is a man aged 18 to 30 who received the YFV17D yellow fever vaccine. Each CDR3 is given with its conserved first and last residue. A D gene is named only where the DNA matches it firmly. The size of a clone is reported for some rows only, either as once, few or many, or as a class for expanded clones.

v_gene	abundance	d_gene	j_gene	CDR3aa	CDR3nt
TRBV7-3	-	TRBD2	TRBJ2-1	CASSLGRLAGGYNEQFF	TGTGCCAGCAGCTTAGGGAGACTAGCGGGGGGGTATAATGAGCAGTTCTTC
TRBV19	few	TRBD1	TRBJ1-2	CASTPQGTGVGGYTF	TGTGCCAGTACTCCCCAGGGCACAGGGGTCGGTGGCTACACCTTC
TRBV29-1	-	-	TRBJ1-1	CSVESQGDTEAFF	TGCAGCGTTGAGTCCCAGGGTGACACTGAAGCTTTCTTT
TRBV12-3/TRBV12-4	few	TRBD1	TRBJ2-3	CASSRTGADTQYF	TGTGCCAGCAGTAGGACAGGGGCAGATACGCAGTATTTT
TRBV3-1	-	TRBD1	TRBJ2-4	CASSQGQGGIQYF	TGTGCCAGCAGCCAGGGACAGGGAGGGATTCAGTACTTC
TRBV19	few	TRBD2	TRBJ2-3	CASPKPLAGGRTDTQYF	TGTGCCAGTCCGAAGCCCCTAGCGGGGGGGCGCACAGATACGCAGTATTTT
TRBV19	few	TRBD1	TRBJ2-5	CATRADRGHVETQYF	TGCGCGACCAGGGCGGACAGGGGGCATGTGGAGACCCAGTACTTC
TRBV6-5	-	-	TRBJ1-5	CASSYPRTVYSNQPQHF	TGTGCCAGCAGTTACCCTCGAACAGTTTATAGCAATCAGCCCCAGCATTTT
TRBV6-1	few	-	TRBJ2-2	CASSPGLNTAGELFF	TGTGCCAGCAGCCCGGGACTCAATACTGCCGGGGAGCTGTTTTTT
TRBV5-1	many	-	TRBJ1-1	CASSSTTGRKSTEAFF	TGCGCCAGCAGCTCGACTACAGGGCGAAAATCTACTGAAGCTTTCTTT
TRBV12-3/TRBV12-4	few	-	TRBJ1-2	CATRLGQNGYTF	TGTGCCACCCGACTGGGTCAAAATGGCTACACCTTC
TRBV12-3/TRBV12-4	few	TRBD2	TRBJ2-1	CASSSPGTKYSYNEQFF	TGTGCCAGCAGTAGCCCCGGGACTAAGTACTCCTACAATGAGCAGTTCTTC
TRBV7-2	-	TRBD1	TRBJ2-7	CASGGQGTYEQYF	TGTGCCAGCGGGGGACAGGGAACGTACGAGCAGTACTTC
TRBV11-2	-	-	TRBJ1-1	CASSFGSGRNTEAFF	TGTGCCAGCAGCTTCGGGTCAGGGCGGAACACTGAAGCTTTCTTT
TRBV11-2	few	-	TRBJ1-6	CASNQDPAGSSYNSPLHF	TGTGCCAGCAACCAAGACCCTGCGGGGAGCTCCTATAATTCACCCCTCCACTTT
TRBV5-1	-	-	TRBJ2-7	CASSFPERGPEQYF	TGCGCCAGCAGCTTCCCGGAACGGGGGCCCGAGCAGTACTTC
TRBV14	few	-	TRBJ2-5	CASSQGSGMGETQYF	TGTGCCAGCAGCCAAGGCAGTGGGATGGGAGAGACCCAGTACTTC
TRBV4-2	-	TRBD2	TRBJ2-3	CASSQEGSSGGQSLTDTQYF	TGTGCCAGCAGCCAAGAAGGGAGTAGCGGGGGCCAGTCGTTGACAGATACGCAGTATTTT
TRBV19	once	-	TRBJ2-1	CASTLDGHSYNEQFF	TGTGCCAGTACCCTTGATGGGCACTCCTACAATGAGCAGTTCTTC
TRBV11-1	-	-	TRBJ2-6	CASNLLRTIYSGANVLTF	TGTGCCAGCAACCTTCTGCGGACGATCTACTCTGGGGCCAACGTCCTGACTTTC
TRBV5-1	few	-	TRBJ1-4	CASSTGQRREKLFF	TGCGCCAGCAGCACCGGCCAACGACGGGAAAAACTGTTTTTT
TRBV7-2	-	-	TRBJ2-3	CASSAVPRDTQYF	TGTGCCAGCAGCGCAGTCCCCCGGGATACGCAGTATTTT
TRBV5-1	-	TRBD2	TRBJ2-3	CASSLGLAGGPADTQYF	TGCGCCAGCAGCTTGGGACTAGCGGGGGGGCCAGCGGATACGCAGTATTTT
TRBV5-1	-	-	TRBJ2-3	CASSFRPSTDTQYF	TGCGCCAGCAGCTTTCGGCCTAGCACAGATACGCAGTATTTT
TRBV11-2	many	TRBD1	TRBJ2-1	CASSPSTAGGGNEQFF	TGTGCCAGCAGCCCATCCACGGCAGGGGGCGGGAATGAGCAGTTCTTC
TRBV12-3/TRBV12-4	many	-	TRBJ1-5	CASSLMSNQPQHF	TGTGCCAGCAGTTTGATGAGCAATCAGCCCCAGCATTTT
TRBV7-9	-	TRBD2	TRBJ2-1	CASSLVGLGQYNEQFF	TGTGCCAGCAGCTTAGTGGGACTAGGCCAGTACAATGAGCAGTTCTTC
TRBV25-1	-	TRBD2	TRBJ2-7	CASKFSLGGGGGSEQYF	TGTGCCAGCAAGTTCTCCCTCGGAGGCGGGGGGGGAAGCGAGCAGTACTTC
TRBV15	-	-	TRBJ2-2	CATSRERHTGELFF	TGTGCCACCAGCAGAGAGAGACACACCGGGGAGCTGTTTTTT
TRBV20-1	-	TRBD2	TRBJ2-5	CSAAPSGVGETQYF	TGCAGTGCCGCACCTAGCGGGGTGGGGGAGACCCAGTACTTC
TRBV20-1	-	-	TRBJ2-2	CSARDLGGTGELFF	TGCAGTGCTAGGGACCTTGGGGGCACCGGGGAGCTGTTTTTT
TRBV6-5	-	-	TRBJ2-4	CASSYSGGKGAKNIQYF	TGTGCCAGCAGTTACTCTGGGGGGAAAGGTGCCAAAAACATTCAGTACTTC
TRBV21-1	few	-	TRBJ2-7	CASSITIILSEENDEQYF	TGTGCCAGCAGCATCACTATTATATTAAGTGAGGAGAACGACGAGCAGTACTTC
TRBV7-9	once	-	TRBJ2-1	CASILATGEQFF	TGTGCCAGCATCTTGGCGACCGGTGAGCAGTTCTTC
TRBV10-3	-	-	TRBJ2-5	CATAGQETQYF	TGTGCCACGGCGGGGCAAGAGACCCAGTACTTC
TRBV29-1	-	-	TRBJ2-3	CSVVLSGGSSTDTQYF	TGCAGCGTTGTCTTGTCGGGGGGCAGTAGCACAGATACGCAGTATTTT
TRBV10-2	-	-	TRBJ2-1	CASNSNEQFF	TGCGCCAGCAATTCGAATGAGCAGTTCTTC
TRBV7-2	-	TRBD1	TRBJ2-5	CASSRLGQGRETQYF	TGTGCCAGCAGCCGTCTAGGACAGGGGCGAGAGACCCAGTACTTC
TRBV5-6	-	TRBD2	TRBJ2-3	CASSLLAGIVDTQYF	TGTGCCAGCAGCTTGCTAGCGGGGATTGTGGATACGCAGTATTTT
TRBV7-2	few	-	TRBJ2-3	CASSPRRGVTDTQYF	TGTGCCAGCAGCCCCCGACGGGGAGTCACAGATACGCAGTATTTT
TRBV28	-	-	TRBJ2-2	CASSFGPTGELFF	TGTGCCAGCAGTTTTGGACCCACCGGGGAGCTGTTTTTT
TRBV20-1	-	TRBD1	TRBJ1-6	CSARLKTGRPSNSPLHF	TGCAGTGCTAGATTAAAGACAGGGCGGCCCTCAAATTCACCCCTCCACTTT
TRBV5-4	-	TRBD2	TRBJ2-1	CASSFLAGAWNEQFF	TGTGCCAGCAGCTTCCTAGCGGGGGCTTGGAATGAGCAGTTCTTC
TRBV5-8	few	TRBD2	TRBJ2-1	CASSFGGIYNEQFF	TGTGCCAGCAGTTTCGGGGGGATCTACAATGAGCAGTTCTTC
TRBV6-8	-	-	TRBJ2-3	CASRWSWADTQYF	TGTGCCAGCAGGTGGTCATGGGCAGATACGCAGTATTTT
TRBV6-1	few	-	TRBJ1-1	CASSPLGQNTEAFF	TGTGCCAGCAGTCCGCTAGGACAGAACACTGAAGCTTTCTTT
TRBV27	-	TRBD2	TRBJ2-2	CASSRGLAGVNTGELFF	TGTGCCAGCAGTAGGGGACTAGCGGGGGTGAACACCGGGGAGCTGTTTTTT
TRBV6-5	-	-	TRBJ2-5	CASSWITRGQETQYF	TGTGCCAGCAGTTGGATTACTAGAGGGCAAGAGACCCAGTACTTC
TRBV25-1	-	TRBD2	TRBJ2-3	CASSLFPGLAGGKDTQYF	TGTGCCAGCAGTCTATTCCCGGGACTAGCGGGGGGGAAAGATACGCAGTATTTT
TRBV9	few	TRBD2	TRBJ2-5	CASSANPSGGTETQYF	TGTGCCAGCAGCGCCAACCCTAGCGGGGGGACGGAGACCCAGTACTTC
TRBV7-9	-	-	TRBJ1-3	CASSLDSTTGNTIYF	TGTGCCAGCAGCTTAGACAGCACCACTGGAAACACCATATATTTT
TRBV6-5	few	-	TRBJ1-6	CASSFGGTPNNSPLHF	TGTGCCAGCAGTTTCGGGGGGACACCGAATAATTCACCCCTCCACTTT